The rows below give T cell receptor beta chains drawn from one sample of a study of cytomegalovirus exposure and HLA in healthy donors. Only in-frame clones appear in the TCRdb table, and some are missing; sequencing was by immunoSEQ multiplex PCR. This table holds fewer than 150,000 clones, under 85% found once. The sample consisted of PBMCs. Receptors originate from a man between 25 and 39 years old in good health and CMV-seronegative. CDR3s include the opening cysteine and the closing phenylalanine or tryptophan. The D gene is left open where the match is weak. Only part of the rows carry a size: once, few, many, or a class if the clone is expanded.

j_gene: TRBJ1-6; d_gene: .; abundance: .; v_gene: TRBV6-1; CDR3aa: CASSETTRPTDPPLHF; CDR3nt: TGTGCCAGCAGTGAAACGACGAGGCCAACCGACCCACCCCTCCACTTT
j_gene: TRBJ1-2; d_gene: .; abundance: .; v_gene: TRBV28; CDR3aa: CASSTGYGYTF; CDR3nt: TGTGCCAGCAGCACAGGATATGGCTACACCTTC
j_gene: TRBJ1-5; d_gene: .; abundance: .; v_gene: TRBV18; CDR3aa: CASSLAGGNQPQHF; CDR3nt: TGTGCCAGCTCACTAGCAGGGGGCAATCAGCCCCAGCATTTT
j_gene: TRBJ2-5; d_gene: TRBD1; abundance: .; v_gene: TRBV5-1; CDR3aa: CASSTRTGGETQYF; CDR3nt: TGCGCCAGCAGCACCCGGACAGGGGGAGAGACCCAGTACTTC
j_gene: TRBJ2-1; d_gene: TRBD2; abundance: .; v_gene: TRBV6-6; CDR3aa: CASSGGARDEQFF; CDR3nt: TGTGCCAGCAGCGGGGGGGCCAGAGATGAGCAGTTCTTC
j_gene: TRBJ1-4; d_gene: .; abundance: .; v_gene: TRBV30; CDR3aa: CAWSVVREVLLATNEKLFF; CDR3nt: TGTGCCTGGAGTGTAGTCAGGGAGGTGCTTTTAGCAACTAATGAAAAGCTGTTTTTT
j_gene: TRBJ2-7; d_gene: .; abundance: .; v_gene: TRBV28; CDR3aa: CASSFVGGIGEQYF; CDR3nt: TGTGCCAGCAGTTTTGTTGGCGGGATCGGCGAGCAGTACTTC
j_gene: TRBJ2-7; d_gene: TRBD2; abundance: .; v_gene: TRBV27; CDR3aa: CASSPPGLPYEQYF; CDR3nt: TGTGCCAGCAGTCCCCCGGGACTACCCTACGAGCAGTACTTC
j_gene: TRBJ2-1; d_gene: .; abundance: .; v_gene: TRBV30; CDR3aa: CAWTPGRNEQFF; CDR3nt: TGTGCCTGGACCCCAGGGCGTAATGAGCAGTTCTTC
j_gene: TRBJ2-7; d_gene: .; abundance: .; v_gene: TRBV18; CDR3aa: CASSPNEGTLSYEQYF; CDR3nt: TGTGCCAGCTCACCGAATGAAGGGACACTCTCCTACGAGCAGTACTTC
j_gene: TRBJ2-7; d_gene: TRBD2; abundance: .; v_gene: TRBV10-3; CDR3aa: CAIRPGLATYEQYF; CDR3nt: TGTGCCATCAGACCTGGACTAGCGACCTACGAGCAGTACTTC
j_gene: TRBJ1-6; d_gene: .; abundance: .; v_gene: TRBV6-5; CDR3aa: CASSSQGDSPLHF; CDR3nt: TGTGCCAGCAGTTCTCAGGGTGATTCACCCCTCCACTTT
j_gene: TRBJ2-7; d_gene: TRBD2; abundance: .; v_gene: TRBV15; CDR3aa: CATSKISGSLEEQYF; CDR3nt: TGTGCCACCAGCAAGATTAGCGGGAGCCTCGAAGAGCAGTACTTC
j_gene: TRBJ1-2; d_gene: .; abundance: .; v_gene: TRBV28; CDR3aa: CASSLTLNILAYGYTF; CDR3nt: TGTGCCAGCAGTTTGACTCTAAACATATTGGCCTATGGCTACACCTTC
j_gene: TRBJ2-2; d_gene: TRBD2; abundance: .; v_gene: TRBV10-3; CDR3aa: CATIRTSGLPNTGELFF; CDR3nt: TGTGCCACGATCAGGACTAGCGGGCTCCCGAACACCGGGGAGCTGTTTTTT
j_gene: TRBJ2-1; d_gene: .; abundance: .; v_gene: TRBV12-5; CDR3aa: CASGLGTEAYNEQFF; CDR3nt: TGTGCTAGTGGTTTGGGGACAGAGGCTTACAATGAGCAGTTCTTC
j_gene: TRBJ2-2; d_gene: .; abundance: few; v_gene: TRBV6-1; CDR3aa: CASSEVRGNTGELFF; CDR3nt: TGTGCCAGCAGTGAAGTTAGGGGGAACACCGGGGAGCTGTTTTTT
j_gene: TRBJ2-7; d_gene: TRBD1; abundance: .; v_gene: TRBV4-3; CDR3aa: CASSLGTGVLYEQYF; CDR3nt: TGCGCCAGCAGCCTAGGGACAGGGGTGCTCTACGAGCAGTACTTC
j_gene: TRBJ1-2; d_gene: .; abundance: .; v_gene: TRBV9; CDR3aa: CASSVTDRNNYGYTF; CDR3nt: TGTGCCAGCAGCGTGACGGACAGAAATAACTATGGCTACACCTTC
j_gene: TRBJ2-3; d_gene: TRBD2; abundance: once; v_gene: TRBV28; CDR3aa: CASPPTEPYSGGAGTDTQYF; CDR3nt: TGTGCCAGCCCCCCGACAGAGCCTTATAGCGGGGGGGCGGGCACAGATACGCAGTATTTT
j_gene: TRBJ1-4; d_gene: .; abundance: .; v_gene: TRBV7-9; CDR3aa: CSSSLGTLWGEKLFF; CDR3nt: TGTTCCAGCAGCTTAGGGACACTTTGGGGAGAAAAACTGTTTTTT
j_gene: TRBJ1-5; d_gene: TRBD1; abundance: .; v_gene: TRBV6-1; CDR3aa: CASRTNDRVDQPQHF; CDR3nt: TGTGCCAGCAGGACGAATGACAGGGTAGATCAGCCCCAGCATTTT
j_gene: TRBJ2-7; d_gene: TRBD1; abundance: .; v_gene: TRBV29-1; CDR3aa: CSAGDSLNYEQYF; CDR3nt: TGCAGCGCTGGGGACAGCTTAAACTACGAGCAGTACTTC
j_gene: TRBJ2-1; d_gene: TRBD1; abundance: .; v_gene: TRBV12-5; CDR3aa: CASGSSRGTWTGSHNEQFF; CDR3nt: TGTGCTAGTGGTTCCTCGCGTGGGACATGGACAGGGTCACACAATGAGCAGTTCTTC
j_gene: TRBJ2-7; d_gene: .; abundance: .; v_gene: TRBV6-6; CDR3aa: CASSPTPRLRVYEQYF; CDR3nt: TGTGCCAGCAGTCCCACCCCTCGACTAAGAGTCTACGAGCAGTACTTC
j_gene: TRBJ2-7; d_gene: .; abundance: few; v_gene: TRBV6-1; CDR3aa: CASSERRDKGNEQYF; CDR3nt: TGTGCCAGCAGTGAACGAAGGGACAAGGGAAACGAGCAGTACTTC
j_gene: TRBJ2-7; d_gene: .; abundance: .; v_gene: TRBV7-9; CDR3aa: CASSLWSSYEQYF; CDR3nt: TGTGCCAGCAGCTTATGGAGCTCCTACGAGCAGTACTTC
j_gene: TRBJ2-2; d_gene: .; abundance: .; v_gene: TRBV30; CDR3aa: CAWSVGENNRAGELFF; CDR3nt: TGTGCCTGGAGTGTTGGTGAGAACAACCGGGCCGGGGAGCTGTTTTTT
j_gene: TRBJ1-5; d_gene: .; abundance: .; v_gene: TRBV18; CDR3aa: CASSPPENQPQHF; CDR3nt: TGTGCCAGCTCACCACCTGAGAATCAGCCCCAGCATTTT
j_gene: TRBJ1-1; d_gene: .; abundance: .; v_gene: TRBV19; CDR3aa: CASSLIPGKAEAFF; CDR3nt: TGTGCCAGTAGTCTGATCCCAGGGAAGGCTGAAGCTTTCTTT
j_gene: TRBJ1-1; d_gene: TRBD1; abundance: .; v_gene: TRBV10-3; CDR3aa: CAISETGGPSNTEAFF; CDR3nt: TGTGCCATCAGTGAAACAGGGGGCCCTTCGAACACTGAAGCTTTCTTT
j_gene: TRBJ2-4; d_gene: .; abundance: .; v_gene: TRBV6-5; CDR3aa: CASSIQDRYPNIQYF; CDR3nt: TGTGCCAGCAGTATCCAGGACAGATACCCAAACATTCAGTACTTC
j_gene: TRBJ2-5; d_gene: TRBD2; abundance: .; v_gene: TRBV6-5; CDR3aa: CASSSSAGVETQYF; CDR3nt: TGTGCCAGCAGTTCCTCAGCGGGAGTAGAGACCCAGTACTTC
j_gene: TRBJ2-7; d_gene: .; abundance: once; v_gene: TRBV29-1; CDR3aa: CSVGVRGYEQYF; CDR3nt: TGCAGCGTTGGCGTGCGGGGTTACGAGCAGTACTTC
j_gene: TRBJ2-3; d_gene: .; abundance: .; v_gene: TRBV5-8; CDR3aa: CASSLRTRITDTQYF; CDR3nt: TGTGCCAGCAGCTTACGTACTAGGATCACAGATACGCAGTATTTT
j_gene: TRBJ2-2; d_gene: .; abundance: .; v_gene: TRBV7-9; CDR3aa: CASSARQGSDTGELFF; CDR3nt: TGTGCCAGCAGCGCGCGTCAGGGGTCTGACACCGGGGAGCTGTTTTTT
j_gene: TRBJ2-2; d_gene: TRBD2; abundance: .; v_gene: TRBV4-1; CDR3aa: CASSQRTSVGPGELFF; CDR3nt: TGCGCCAGCAGCCAGCGGACTAGTGTGGGGCCCGGGGAGCTGTTTTTT
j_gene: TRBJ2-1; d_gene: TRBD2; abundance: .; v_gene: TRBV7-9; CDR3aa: CASSSTSSSGNEQFF; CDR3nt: TGTGCCAGCAGCTCGACATCGTCTAGCGGCAATGAGCAGTTCTTC
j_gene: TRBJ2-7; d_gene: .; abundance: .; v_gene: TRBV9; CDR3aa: CASSVWAGPSYEQYF; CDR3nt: TGTGCCAGCAGCGTTTGGGCAGGGCCCTCCTACGAGCAGTACTTC
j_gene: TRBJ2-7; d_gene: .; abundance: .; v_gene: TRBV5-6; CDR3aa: CASSLAGRLGDEQYF; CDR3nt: TGTGCCAGCAGCTTGGCTGGTCGCCTCGGAGACGAGCAGTACTTC
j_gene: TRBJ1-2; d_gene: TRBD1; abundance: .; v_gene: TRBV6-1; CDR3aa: CASSASWTGFDNYGYTF; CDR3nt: TGTGCCAGCAGTGCCTCCTGGACAGGGTTCGATAACTATGGCTACACCTTC
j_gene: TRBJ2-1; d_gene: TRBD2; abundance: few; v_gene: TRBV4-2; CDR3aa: CASSPLAGGSSYNEQFF; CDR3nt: TGTGCCAGCAGCCCCCTAGCGGGAGGGAGCTCCTACAATGAGCAGTTCTTC
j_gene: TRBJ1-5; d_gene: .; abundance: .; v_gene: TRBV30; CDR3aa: CAWSVLAGPPGQPQHF; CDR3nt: TGTGCCTGGAGTGTACTGGCGGGCCCGCCGGGGCAGCCCCAGCATTTT